The 4 T cell receptor beta chains below all came from one sample that was sequenced in a study of T-cell memory formation after mild COVID-19. TCRdb passed the 5' RACE reads through MiXCR, listing each CDR3 protein once. The data show 130,000 to 150,000 distinct CDR3 sequences, less than 20% seen once. The sample comprised PBMCs or a T cell subset sorted from them (not recorded which). These receptors came from an adult woman who had mild COVID-19 (a few samples of this study predate the infection). Cell type and time point are not known.

The chain is built from TRBV7-6 and TRBJ2-3, with 9 bases identical to TRBD1. This CDR3 spans 16 amino acids. Per germline, CDR1 SGHVS and CDR2 FNYEAQ. V trimming: 5 bases; J trimming: 3 bases; junction bases outside the gene matches: 9. In nucleotides, the CDR3 is TGTGCCAGCAGCCGTAGCCGGGACAGGGTTACAGATACGCAGTATTTT. As protein: CASSRSRDRVTDTQYF.

This clonotype was seen only a few times. V and J are TRBV3-1 and TRBJ2-3; 11 bases map to TRBD2. V lost 1 base to trimming and J lost 0 bases; unmatched junction nucleotides: 6. CDR3 length equals 18 residues. Looked up from germline, CDR1 is LGHDT and CDR2 is YNNKEL (reference sequence). DNA for the CDR3: TGTGCCAGCAGCCAAGGACTAGCGGGACATCCTAGCACAGATACGCAGTATTTT. It encodes CASSQGLAGHPSTDTQYF.

This chain uses TRBV18 with TRBJ1-5, with D hard to call. Germline V gene data show CDR1 as KGHSH and CDR2 as LQKENI. Trimming took 3 bases from V and 5 from J, leaving 8 bases between them. The CDR3 runs 13 residues. DNA of the CDR3: TGTGCCAGCTCACCGACGGAGCATCAGCCCCAGCATTTT. This sequence encodes CASSPTEHQPQHF. Full variable domain (rest looked up from reference TRBV18 and TRBJ1-5): NAGVMQNPRHLVRRRGQEARLRCSPMKGHSHVYWYRQLPEEGLKFMVYLQKENIIDESGMPKERFSAEFPKEGPSILRIQQVVRGDSAAYFCASSPTEHQPQHFGDGTRLSIL.

The chain is built from TRBV6-5 and TRBJ1-1; D may be TRBD1 (5 bases). Germline V gives CDR1 MNHEY, CDR2 SVGAGI. V lost 4 bases and J lost 11, with 20 bases in between. The CDR3 spans 14 residues. The chain's CDR3 is CASSLRSAGPGAFF. The CDR3 bases are TGTGCCAGCAGTTTAAGGTCTGCGGGGCCCGGGGCTTTCTTT.